This TCR beta chain originates from a study of blood T cell repertoires in COVID-19. The data were produced by immunoSEQ multiplex PCR, yet TCRdb's version contains in-frame clones alone and is incomplete. This table has about 350,000 clones, around nine tenths appearing once. Germline V lookup: CDR1 SGHTA, CDR2 FQGNSA. This CDR3 has 14 residues. V lost 4 bases and J lost 4; bases outside the gene matches: 3. This clone was found once. Those enrolled, adults aged roughly 18 to 89 years, came from roughly 23 US areas. A case of COVID-19 had been met by exposed participants within 2 weeks before study entry.

This chain connects TRBV7-2 to TRBJ1-5; 8 nucleotides agree with TRBD1. The sequenced sample was PBMCs or T cells enriched from blood (not recorded which). The source is a woman aged 25-40 years who had been exposed to COVID-19. CDR3 sequence: CASSSRQGNQPQHF. CDR3 DNA: TGTGCCAGCAGCTCGAGACAGGGGAATCAGCCCCAGCATTTT.